Each of the 22 T cell receptor beta chains below was sequenced from the same sample in a study of T cells in Graves' hyperthyroidism and ophthalmopathy. TCR beta CDR3 regions were amplified from RNA. HTBI primers were the set used in a first-round RT-PCR of the TCR CDR3. TCRdb ran MiXCR on the multiplex PCR reads and lists one entry per CDR3 protein. The table records around 580,000 distinct CDR3 sequences, about a sixth of them present only once. The material sequenced was blood. These receptor sequences come from a woman between 18 and 29 years old with Graves' hyperthyroidism.

This clonotype appeared a few times. The CDR3 spells CAISEPGLASPDTQYF. The CDR3, as DNA: TGTGCCATCAGCGAGCCGGGACTAGCTTCCCCAGATACGCAGTATTTT. The chain links TRBV10-3 to TRBJ2-3; 9 bases align to TRBD2. The CDR3 has 16 residues. The germline CDR1 and CDR2 sequences are ENHRY and SYGVKD. The V gene end was trimmed by 6 bases and the J gene end by 4 bases; junction bases not matched to a gene: 11.

The CDR3 DNA reads as TGCAGTGCTAGAGGGCTCGGGACTAGCGGTTACAATGAGCAGTTCTTC. Encoded protein: CSARGLGTSGYNEQFF. The chain employs TRBV20-1 and TRBJ2-1, with 11 bases fitting TRBD2. The germline CDR1 and CDR2 sequences are DFQATT and SNEGSKA (reference sequence). V lost 1 base and J lost 4; bases outside the gene matches: 6. There are 16 residues in the CDR3.

DNA for the CDR3: TGCGCCAGCAGCTTTTCAAATGGGAATGGCTACACCTTC. It translates to CASSFSNGNGYTF. The chain joins TRBV5-1 to TRBJ1-2; D uncertain. This CDR3 comprises 13 residues. Germline V gene data show CDR1 as SGHRS and CDR2 as YFSETQ. Trimming took 2 bases from V and 6 from J, leaving 11 bases between them.

This rearrangement joins TRBV18 to TRBJ1-1; 9 positions match TRBD1. This CDR3 is 16 amino acids long. Germline V CDR1 and CDR2: KGHSH, LQKENI. Trimming cost V 4 bases and J 5 bases; bases outside gene matches: 11. CDR3 sequence reads: CASSQITWTGETEAFF. CDR3 sequence (DNA): TGTGCCAGCTCACAGATCACCTGGACAGGGGAGACTGAAGCTTTCTTT.

This clonotype turned up a few times. The chain uses TRBV29-1 and TRBJ2-2; unclear D gene. This CDR3 is built from 13 residues. Germline V gives CDR1 SQVTM, CDR2 ANQGSEA. Trimming cost V 1 base and J 4 bases, with 7 bases left between them. CDR3 in DNA: TGCAGCGTTGAAGTGCTCAGCACCGGGGAGCTGTTTTTT. Residues: CSVEVLSTGELFF.

This clonotype has more than one count but fewer than ten. The chain recombines TRBV7-9 with TRBJ2-5; TRBD1 might be the D (6 bases). V lost 5 bases, J lost 3 bases, and 28 bases lay in between. The CDR3 covers 19 residues. CDR1 is SEHNR, CDR2 FQNEAQ, per germline (reference sequence). CDR3 region: CASSNSPPPPTGLKETQYF. The CDR3 DNA reads TGTGCCAGCAGCAACAGTCCCCCACCACCCACAGGGTTGAAAGAGACCCAGTACTTC.

This clonotype showed up many times. The chain carries TRBV30 and TRBJ1-1; 9 bases align to TRBD1. Germline V gene data show CDR1 as GTSNPN and CDR2 as SVGIG (reference sequence). V lost 2 bases, J lost 6 bases, and 7 bases stayed unmatched. The CDR3 covers 14 residues. DNA for the CDR3: TGTGCCTGGAGTCGAGGACAGGGGCTGGCTGAAGCTTTCTTT. The encoded protein is CAWSRGQGLAEAFF.

There are a few counts of this clonotype. The chain uses TRBV25-1 and TRBJ1-3, with D maybe TRBD1 (5 bases). V was pared by 9 bases and J by 3 bases, with 12 bases between. This CDR3 comprises 13 residues. Germline CDR1 and CDR2: MGHDK and SYGVNS. The CDR3 nucleotides are TGTGCCAGTTCAGGGATGGGTGGAAACACCATATATTTT. This gives the protein CASSGMGGNTIYF.

The chain couples TRBV7-3 to TRBJ2-3; 11 nucleotides line up with TRBD2. Germline CDR1 SGHTA, CDR2 FQGTGA. This CDR3 region has 15 residues. V was pared by 0 bases and J by 8 bases, with 4 bases of the junction left unmatched. The CDR3 DNA reads TGTGCCAGCAGCTTAACTAGCGGGGGGGGTGGTACGCAGTATTTT. This encodes CASSLTSGGGGTQYF.

The CDR3 DNA reads as TGTGCCAGCAGTGAAGGGTACGGGGAGTATTTT. Protein sequence: CASSEGYGEYF. The chain recombines TRBV6-1 with TRBJ2-3; a weak D match, TRBD2 (5 bases). This CDR3 spans 11 amino acids. Trimming cost V 1 base and J 13 bases, with 9 bases left between them. CDR1 is MNHNS, CDR2 SASEGT, per germline.

This clonotype was seen repeatedly, ten times or more. J is TRBJ2-1 and V is TRBV7-2, with D maybe TRBD1 (6 bases). Looked up from germline, CDR1 is SGHTA and CDR2 is FQGNSA. The V gene lost 5 bases and the J gene lost 5 bases, with 19 bases spanning the gap. The CDR3 is 16 residues long. DNA for the CDR3: TGTGCCAGCAGCCAATATGGGCAGGGGTATGACAATGAGCAGTTCTTC. It translates to CASSQYGQGYDNEQFF.

This clonotype was counted at least ten times. This rearrangement joins TRBV28 to TRBJ2-1; D ambiguous. The CDR3 has 14 amino acids. With 10 bases removed from V and 3 bases from J, the gap between germline ends came to 16 bases. Germline CDR1 MDHEN, CDR2 SYDVKM. The CDR3 region is CATARRKGYNEQFF. In DNA form, the CDR3 reads TGTGCCACCGCCCGGCGGAAGGGCTACAATGAGCAGTTCTTC.

This clonotype came up a few times. This chain uses TRBV20-1 with TRBJ1-5, with no clear D. The CDR3 has 18 amino acids. Germline values: CDR1 DFQATT, CDR2 SNEGSKA (reference sequence). Trimming pared 2 bases from V and 4 bases from J, leaving 24 bases between. CDR3 loop: CSARSQSRRPQGNQPQHF. The CDR3 nucleotides are TGCAGTGCTAGATCCCAATCCCGCAGGCCACAAGGGAATCAGCCCCAGCATTTT.

J is TRBJ2-7 and V is TRBV6-2 or TRBV6-3, with D maybe TRBD1 (7 bases). CDR1 and CDR2 from the germline V gene are MNHEY and SVGEGT. V lost 5 bases, J lost 3 bases, and 11 bases lay in between. The CDR3 totals 13 residues. As DNA, the CDR3 is TGTGCCAGCAGTGGACAGGAGGGCTACGAGCAGTACTTC. It codes for CASSGQEGYEQYF.

This rearrangement joins TRBV5-1 to TRBJ1-2; no clear D. There are 17 residues in the CDR3. The ends were cut back, 1 base at V and 0 bases at J, with 16 bases in the middle. CDR1 is SGHRS, CDR2 YFSETQ, per germline. CDR3 DNA: TGCGCCAGCAGCTTGTATGCGGCAGCCCTCACTAACTATGGCTACACCTTC. It specifies CASSLYAAALTNYGYTF.

The V and J genes are TRBV3-1 and TRBJ1-5; TRBD1 aligns across 8 bases. The V and J ends lost 0 bases and 4 bases, in that order; junction bases with no gene match: 5. This CDR3 is built from 16 residues. Germline V gene lookup returns CDR1 LGHDT and CDR2 YNNKEL (reference sequence). The CDR3 DNA sequence: TGTGCCAGCAGCCAAGATTCTGGACAGGGAAATCAGCCCCAGCATTTT. Amino acids: CASSQDSGQGNQPQHF.

This clonotype was observed at least ten times. The genes are TRBV20-1 and TRBJ2-3, with 14 nucleotides matching TRBD2. Germline V CDR1 and CDR2: DFQATT, SNEGSKA (reference sequence). This CDR3 is built from 14 residues. The trim removed 3 bases at V and 7 bases at J, leaving 3 bases unmatched. The CDR3 region is CSARTSGGAYTQYF. The DNA of the CDR3 is TGCAGTGCTAGGACTAGCGGGGGGGCTTATACGCAGTATTTT.

This clonotype occurred a few times. The chain has TRBV12-3 or TRBV12-4 and TRBJ1-2; 10 bases line up with TRBD1. Trimming cost V 5 bases and J 0 bases; bases outside gene matches: 6. The CDR3 is 16 residues long. The CDR3 region is CASSRDRGPSNYGYTF. The CDR3 nucleotides read TGTGCCAGCAGTAGGGACAGGGGACCTTCTAACTATGGCTACACCTTC.

This clonotype appeared a few times. It may be a read error: a sequence one base away is much more abundant. The chain combines TRBV11-2 with TRBJ2-3, with TRBD2 as a possible D gene (6 bases). CDR3 length: 17 amino acids. Germline V gene sequence: CDR1 SGHAT, CDR2 FQNNGV. In DNA, the CDR3 is TGTGCCCGCAGCTTAGATCTCCCTAGCGAGTACACAGATACGCAGTATTTT. It translates to CARSLDLPSEYTDTQYF.

This clonotype was detected a few times. The chain couples TRBV7-9 to TRBJ1-2; 8 bases agree with TRBD1. CDR1 SEHNR and CDR2 FQNEAQ come from the germline V gene (reference sequence). This CDR3 contains 13 residues. V was clipped by 5 bases and J by 6 bases; unmatched bases: 5. CDR3 sequence reads: CASSRTGSDGYTF. CDR3 sequence (DNA): TGTGCCAGCAGCCGGACAGGGTCGGATGGCTACACCTTC.

The table lists this clonotype with many counts. This chain joins TRBV7-3 and TRBJ2-2; D may match TRBD1 or TRBD2 (5 bases each). The CDR3 extends over 13 amino acids. V was pared by 2 bases and J by 6 bases, with 7 bases between. Germline CDR1 reads SGHTA; CDR2 reads FQGTGA. CDR3 in DNA: TGTGCCAGCAGCTTAGTGGGGGCCGGGGAGCTGTTTTTT. Its translation is CASSLVGAGELFF.

This clonotype appeared many times. The chain links TRBV13 to TRBJ2-7, with TRBD2 matching 11 bases. Germline V gene sequence: CDR1 PRHDT, CDR2 FYEKMQ (reference sequence). The CDR3 loop spans 16 amino acids. The trim removed 3 bases at V and 2 bases at J, leaving 6 bases unmatched. CDR3 bases: TGTGCCAGCAGCTTCAATTTAGCGGGAGGGGCCTACGAGCAGTACTTC. This codes for CASSFNLAGGAYEQYF. The variable domain in full, completed from reference TRBV13 and TRBJ2-7, reads AAGVIQSPRHLIKEKRETATLKCYPIPRHDTVYWYQQGPGQDPQFLISFYEKMQSDKGSIPDRFSAQQFSDYHSELNMSSLELGDSALYFCASSFNLAGGAYEQYFGPGTRLTVT.